This TCR beta chain was captured by sequencing in a study of cytomegalovirus exposure and HLA in healthy donors. The study, taken as a whole, reports: More than 15,000 TCR beta sequences were associated with HLA alleles at 0.05 false discovery rate in a later analysis. For most TCR beta V segments, an earlier analysis put the productive rate at about 87% or about 30% of the time.

Primers included in the PCR were 60 Vbeta and 13 Jbeta primers. The assay was immunoSEQ multiplex PCR, and TCRdb's table has in-frame clones only and misses some. The sample comprises about 100,000 clones, roughly 75% of which are singletons, and 13% to 15% rests with the top ten. Comment on this clone: Its antigen is not identified.

Input material: PBMCs. This TCR derives from a male donor in good health and CMV-seropositive.

The chain's CDR3 is CASSRGEGNTGELFF. The CDR3 region has the DNA TGTGCCAGCAGCCGAGGGGAGGGGAACACCGGGGAGCTGTTTTTT. V usage is TRBV4-2 and J usage is TRBJ2-2, with 7 bases that match TRBD2. This CDR3 has 15 residues. Looked up from germline, CDR1 is LGHNA and CDR2 is YNFKEQ. The V gene end was trimmed by 4 bases and the J gene end by 1 base; junction bases not matched to a gene: 3.